A single sample gave rise to the 20 T cell receptor beta chains below, sequenced in a study of T cell responses to AZD1222 COVID-19 vaccine. Produced via immunoSEQ multiplex PCR; TCRdb's table is partial and in-frame only. The repertoire holds 200,000 to 250,000 clones, with 90% to 95% as singletons. The sample was peripheral blood, taken 28 days after the second dose of the MenACWY control vaccine. Receptors were obtained from an adult who received the MenACWY meningococcal vaccine as a control.

This chain connects TRBV5-5 to TRBJ2-7, with 12 bases fitting TRBD1. From germline, CDR1 is SGHKS and CDR2 YYEKEE (reference sequence). CDR3 length: 12 residues. The J segment lost 7 bases and the V segment lost 7 bases, leaving 3 bases of the junction unmatched. CDR3 sequence reads: CASGTGGLEQYF. The CDR3 DNA follows: TGTGCCAGCGGGACAGGGGGCCTTGAGCAGTACTTC.

The genes are TRBV30 and TRBJ2-1; no firm D call. CDR3 size: 16 residues. Trimming removed 2 bases at V and 0 bases at J, with 14 bases between. CDR1 and CDR2 from the germline V gene are GTSNPN and SVGIG (reference sequence). Here the CDR3 DNA reads TGTGCCTGGAGTTCCTCCAACCGGAGCTCCTACAATGAGCAGTTCTTC. Translated, it gives CAWSSSNRSSYNEQFF.

The chain joins TRBV11-2 to TRBJ2-3, with D perhaps matching TRBD2 (6 bases). CDR1 is SGHAT and CDR2 is FQNNGV in the germline V gene. The CDR3 is 14 amino acids. V was cut by 6 bases and J by 4 bases, with 14 bases left in between. CDR3 loop: CASSTTLAPDTQYF. CDR3 in DNA: TGTGCCAGCAGTACAACACTAGCCCCAGATACGCAGTATTTT.

The V gene is TRBV6-2 or TRBV6-3, the J gene TRBJ2-4; D possibly matches TRBD1 or TRBD2 (6 bases each). V lost 1 base to trimming and J lost 6 bases, with 16 bases between them. Germline V lookup: CDR1 MNHEY, CDR2 SVGEGT. The CDR3 consists of 16 residues. DNA for the CDR3: TGTGCCAGCAGTTACTTCCCGCGGGGACATTTAAACATTCAGTACTTC. Encoded protein: CASSYFPRGHLNIQYF.

The V gene is TRBV6-5, the J gene TRBJ1-3; D is unresolved. The CDR3 is 15 residues long. CDR1 and CDR2 (germline): MNHEY, SVGAGI. Trimming removed 0 bases at V and 2 bases at J, with 8 bases between. In DNA form, the CDR3 reads TGTGCCAGCAGTTACTCGTCCGGGCCTGGAAACACCATATATTTT. Residues: CASSYSSGPGNTIYF.

This clone was seen a single time. V is TRBV30 and J is TRBJ2-2, with TRBD2 matching 7 bases. Germline V gene sequence: CDR1 GTSNPN, CDR2 SVGIG (reference sequence). The CDR3 spans 13 residues. This CDR3 is CAREVGNTGELFF. CDR3 DNA: TGTGCTCGGGAGGTTGGGAACACCGGGGAGCTGTTTTTT.

The chain is built from TRBV12-3 or TRBV12-4 and TRBJ2-6; D call uncertain. This CDR3 comprises 13 residues. V was clipped by 3 bases and J by 2 bases, with 2 bases between them. In DNA form, the CDR3 reads TGTGCCAGCAGTTTCCCTGGGGCCAACGTCCTGACTTTC. Translation gives CASSFPGANVLTF.

As for this clone: The sample holds other DNA sequences that translate to the same CDR3. This chain links TRBV7-9 with TRBJ1-6; 9 bases agree with TRBD1. This CDR3 spans 14 amino acids. CDR1 is SEHNR, CDR2 FQNEAQ, per germline (reference sequence). V gave up 1 base and J gave up 9 bases; unmatched junction bases: 1. CDR3 sequence reads: CASSLGQGGSPLHF. The CDR3 region has the DNA TGTGCCAGCAGCTTAGGACAGGGGGGTTCACCCCTCCACTTT.

The gene calls are TRBV6-2 or TRBV6-3 and TRBJ1-1; D remains unclear. With 5 bases removed from V and 7 bases from J, the gap between germline ends came to 11 bases. Germline V lookup: CDR1 MNHEY, CDR2 SVGEGT. The CDR3 is 12 residues long. CDR3 in amino acids: CASSDSAVEAFF. The CDR3 DNA is TGTGCCAGCAGTGATTCGGCGGTTGAAGCTTTCTTT.

This rearrangement joins TRBV5-6 to TRBJ1-4; D is uncertain. CDR3 size: 16 residues. V gave up 3 bases and J gave up 4 bases, with 16 bases separating them. Germline V gene lookup returns CDR1 SGHDT and CDR2 YYEEEE. The CDR3 spells CASSYGRRALNEKLFF. The CDR3 DNA follows: TGTGCCAGCAGCTACGGACGGCGAGCGCTTAATGAAAAACTGTTTTTT.

The chain is built from TRBV11-1 and TRBJ1-4; 8 bases are shared with TRBD1. CDR1 and CDR2 (germline): SGHAT, FQDESV (reference sequence). The CDR3 totals 14 residues. Unmatched junction bases numbered 7, after V lost 5 bases and J lost 8 bases. CDR3 sequence (DNA): TGTGCCAGCAGCCCGACAGGGGACGAAGAAAAACTGTTTTTT. It yields the protein CASSPTGDEEKLFF. Drawing the rest from reference TRBV11-1 and TRBJ1-4, the complete variable domain is EAEVAQSPRYKITEKSQAVAFWCDPISGHATLYWYRQILGQGPELLVQFQDESVVDDSQLPKDRFSAERLKGVDSTLKIQPAELGDSAMYLCASSPTGDEEKLFFGSGTQLSVL.

The CDR3 is CASSERLAGAGNEQFF. The CDR3, as DNA: TGCGCCAGCAGCGAAAGACTAGCGGGAGCGGGGAATGAGCAGTTCTTC. The chain has TRBV4-1 and TRBJ2-1, with TRBD2 identical over 12 bases. CDR1 is MGHRA and CDR2 is YSYEKL in the germline V gene. V dropped 5 bases and J dropped 7; count of bases not matched to a gene: 9. This CDR3 is 16 amino acids long.

This rearrangement joins TRBV5-4 to TRBJ2-7; tentatively, D is TRBD1 (6 bases). V was clipped by 3 bases and J by 6 bases, with 13 bases between them. The germline gives CDR1 SGHNT, CDR2 YYREEE (reference sequence). The CDR3 has 13 amino acids. CDR3 amino acids: CASSWGLAGEQYF. As DNA, the CDR3 is TGTGCCAGCAGCTGGGGGCTAGCTGGCGAGCAGTACTTC.

This chain links TRBV19 with TRBJ1-2, with 7 positions matching TRBD1. Germline V CDR1 and CDR2: LNHDA, SQIVND (reference sequence). This CDR3 is 13 amino acids long. With 5 bases clipped from V and 5 bases from J, the junction kept 5 bases outside the gene matches. The CDR3 sequence: CASSQQGRYGYTF. The DNA for the CDR3 is TGTGCCAGTAGTCAACAGGGGAGGTATGGCTACACCTTC.

This clone was counted once. This chain connects TRBV5-6 to TRBJ1-5, with 7 bases aligning to TRBD1. Per the germline V gene, CDR1 is SGHDT and CDR2 is YYEEEE. V shed 3 bases and J 0 bases; nucleotides not matched to a gene: 3. The CDR3 is 15 residues long. CDR3 amino acids: CASSWTGDSNQPQHF. CDR3 DNA sequence: TGTGCCAGCAGCTGGACAGGTGATAGCAATCAGCCCCAGCATTTT. The whole variable domain, filled in from reference TRBV5-6 and TRBJ1-5, reads DAGVTQSPTHLIKTRGQQVTLRCSPKSGHDTVSWYQQALGQGPQFIFQYYEEEERQRGNFPDRFSGHQFPNYSSELNVNALLLGDSALYLCASSWTGDSNQPQHFGDGTRLSIL.

The chain joins TRBV2 to TRBJ2-7, with D perhaps given as TRBD1 or TRBD2 (5 bases each). This CDR3 comprises 15 residues. Between the trimmed V and J ends, which lost 8 bases and 0 bases, there was a span of 17 bases. CDR1 and CDR2 from the germline V gene are SNHLY and FYNNEI. CDR3 nucleotide sequence: TGTGCCAGCCAATTCCCACCGGGGACCTCCTACGAGCAGTACTTC. Its translation: CASQFPPGTSYEQYF.

This clone was found a few times. The chain uses TRBV7-8 and TRBJ1-2; D might be TRBD1 (5 bases). Per germline, CDR1 SGHVS and CDR2 FQNEAQ. V lost 1 base and J 6 bases, leaving 9 bases between the germline ends. The CDR3 is 13 residues long. CDR3 nucleotide sequence: TGTGCCAGCAGCTTAGGACAGTCTAATGGCTACACCTTC. Amino acids: CASSLGQSNGYTF.

This sequence joins TRBV3-1 (or the pseudogene TRBV3-2) and TRBJ2-7; D may be TRBD2 (5 bases). V lost 7 bases to trimming and J lost 3 bases, with 13 bases between them. The CDR3 has 13 amino acids. Per the germline V gene, CDR1 is LGHDT and CDR2 is YNNKEL (reference sequence). In DNA, the CDR3 is TGTGCCAGCACCGGGGTTGTGGGCTACGAGCAGTACTTC. Encoded protein: CASTGVVGYEQYF.

The V call is TRBV29-1, the J call TRBJ1-2; 9 nucleotides match TRBD1. CDR1 SQVTM and CDR2 ANQGSEA come from the germline V gene. Trimming at V came to 6 bases and at J to 7 bases, leaving 9 bases not matched to a gene. The CDR3 sequence is 13 residues long. The CDR3 DNA follows: TGCAGCGTCACAGGGGGCGGGTTGAGTGGCTACACCTTC. As protein: CSVTGGGLSGYTF.

The chain carries TRBV27 and TRBJ2-7; possibly TRBD1 for D (6 bases). V shed 4 bases and J shed 0 bases, with 13 bases lying between them. CDR3 length: 15 residues. CDR1 is MNHEY and CDR2 is SMNVEV in the germline V gene (reference sequence). CDR3 loop: CASSSGDGSSYEQYF. CDR3 nucleotides: TGTGCCAGCAGTTCAGGGGACGGAAGCTCCTACGAGCAGTACTTC.